The 12 T cell receptor beta chains listed next were all sequenced from one sample in a study of cytomegalovirus exposure and HLA in healthy donors (dated by TCRdb to 2016 to 2017). Receptor libraries were prepared by the immunoSEQ multiplex PCR assay. A mixture of 60 forward primers for TCR Vbeta segments and 13 reverse primers for TCR Jbeta segments was used in the multiplex PCR. The table was pulled from immuneACCESS by TCRdb, which kept in-frame rearrangements only. Such tables lose some clones; where checked, under half of the loss comes from unresolved V genes, and the rest has no known cause. Present in this sample are around 93,000 clones, approximately 68% of which were seen just once. The ten largest clones capture more than 5% of the sample. The sequenced material came from PBMCs. The source of these receptors is a boy between 10 and 17 years old in good health and CMV-seropositive.

This chain connects TRBV4-2 to TRBJ2-1; D is unresolved. The V gene lost 0 bases and the J gene lost 2 bases, with 8 bases spanning the gap. The CDR3 covers 15 residues. Germline loops: CDR1 LGHNA, CDR2 YNFKEQ. The CDR3 loop reads CASSQDLLAYNEQFF. CDR3 coding DNA: TGTGCCAGCAGCCAAGATCTGTTAGCCTACAATGAGCAGTTCTTC.

This chain joins TRBV5-1 and TRBJ2-1; TRBD1 might be the D (5 bases). Trimming shortened V by 0 bases and J by 8 bases, and 12 bases separated the two germline ends. Germline V gene sequence: CDR1 SGHRS, CDR2 YFSETQ. The CDR3 extends over 14 amino acids. In nucleotides, the CDR3 is TGCGCCAGCAGCTTGGGACAGATAATCCATGAGCAGTTCTTC. Translated: CASSLGQIIHEQFF.

This clone was recorded a few times. The gene calls are TRBV5-6 and TRBJ1-4; perhaps TRBD1 as D (6 bases). The V gene lost 1 base and the J gene lost 8 bases, with 15 bases spanning the gap. The germline CDR1 and CDR2 sequences are SGHDT and YYEEEE. This CDR3 contains 15 residues. Written as DNA, the CDR3 is TGTGCCAGCAGCTTGTACAGGGCGATGGCAGAAAAACTGTTTTTT. Translated: CASSLYRAMAEKLFF. The full variable domain, with the rest looked up from reference TRBV5-6 and TRBJ1-4, is DAGVTQSPTHLIKTRGQQVTLRCSPKSGHDTVSWYQQALGQGPQFIFQYYEEEERQRGNFPDRFSGHQFPNYSSELNVNALLLGDSALYLCASSLYRAMAEKLFFGSGTQLSVL.

This clone was counted many times. The chain has TRBV6-1 and TRBJ1-4; D remains unclear. Germline CDR1 is MNHNS and CDR2 is SASEGT. CDR3 length: 14 residues. The germline V and J ends were trimmed by 6 bases and 0 bases, with 8 bases remaining between them. This CDR3 is CASRTGSTNEKLFF. CDR3 nucleotide sequence: TGTGCCAGCAGGACGGGTTCAACTAATGAAAAACTGTTTTTT.

Details on this clone: An end of the junction does not agree with germline; a read error may underlie this. This chain uses TRBV5-1 with TRBJ1-6, with a tentative D call TRBD1 (5 bases). CDR3 length: 16 residues. The germline V gene encodes CDR1 SGHRS and CDR2 YFSETQ. CDR3 sequence reads: CASSLEASGENSPLNF. CDR3 nucleotide sequence: TGCGCCAGCAGCTTGGAGGCCTCGGGGGAGAATTCACCCCTCAACTTT.

The genes are TRBV11-2 and TRBJ2-7; 7 bases are a match to TRBD2. Germline V gene sequence: CDR1 SGHAT, CDR2 FQNNGV. CDR3 size: 15 residues. The V segment lost 0 bases and the J segment 6 bases; nucleotides outside the gene matches: 8. The CDR3 bases are TGTGCCAGCAGCTTAGAGGGCGGGGGTTTGTTCGAGCAGTACTTC. Encoded protein: CASSLEGGGLFEQYF.

This clone was seen a single time. The V call is TRBV14, the J call TRBJ1-1; 7 bases match TRBD1. The CDR3 has 15 amino acids. Germline V gene lookup returns CDR1 SGHDN and CDR2 FVKESK. V lost 4 bases, J lost 5 bases, and 10 bases stayed unmatched. This chain's CDR3 is CASSPTGHRGTEAFF. In DNA, the CDR3 is TGTGCCAGCAGCCCGACAGGGCATAGAGGGACTGAAGCTTTCTTT. Drawing the rest from reference TRBV14 and TRBJ1-1, the complete variable domain is EAGVTQFPSHSVIEKGQTVTLRCDPISGHDNLYWYRRVMGKEIKFLLHFVKESKQDESGMPNNRFLAERTGGTYSTLKVQPAELEDSGVYFCASSPTGHRGTEAFFGQGTRLTVV.

This rearrangement joins TRBV4-3 to TRBJ1-1, with 10 bases aligning to TRBD1. Germline V gene data show CDR1 as LGHNA and CDR2 as YSLEER. Germline trimming cut 3 bases from V and 0 bases from J; bases unmatched to any gene: 1. The CDR3 covers 15 residues. DNA of the CDR3: TGCGCCAGCAGCCAGGGACAGGGGATGAACACTGAAGCTTTCTTT. Its protein is CASSQGQGMNTEAFF.

The V call is TRBV5-1, the J call TRBJ2-7; 12 bases agree with TRBD2. V shed 4 bases, J shed 3 bases, and the junction held 5 bases outside the gene matches. The CDR3 extends over 15 amino acids. Germline CDR1 SGHRS, CDR2 YFSETQ. CDR3 sequence: CASSASGGAYYEQYF. The CDR3 DNA sequence: TGCGCCAGCAGCGCTAGCGGGGGGGCCTACTACGAGCAGTACTTC.

The genes are TRBV7-9 and TRBJ2-7, with D perhaps TRBD2 (6 bases). The V and J ends lost 8 bases and 2 bases respectively, with 10 bases between them. CDR1 and CDR2 (germline): SEHNR, FQNEAQ (reference sequence). CDR3 size: 12 residues. The CDR3 region is CASRGIAYEQYF. CDR3 coding DNA: TGTGCCAGCCGGGGGATAGCCTACGAGCAGTACTTC.

This chain uses TRBV28 with TRBJ1-1, with D possibly TRBD1 on 5 matching bases. This CDR3 has 12 amino acids. V was trimmed by 3 bases and J by 6 bases, leaving 8 bases between them. Germline CDR1 is MDHEN and CDR2 is SYDVKM. The CDR3 here is CASSLSRAEAFF. The CDR3 bases are TGTGCCAGCAGTTTGAGCAGGGCTGAAGCTTTCTTT.

In this sample, this clone turned up a few times. V usage is TRBV19 and J usage is TRBJ2-5; 9 bases align to TRBD1. The germline CDR1 and CDR2 sequences are LNHDA and SQIVND (reference sequence). Trimming took 7 bases from V and 4 from J; bases not matched to a gene: 10. The CDR3 runs 15 residues. CDR3 loop: CASTTGQGLTETQYF. Written as DNA, the CDR3 is TGTGCCAGTACCACCGGACAGGGGCTTACAGAGACCCAGTACTTC.